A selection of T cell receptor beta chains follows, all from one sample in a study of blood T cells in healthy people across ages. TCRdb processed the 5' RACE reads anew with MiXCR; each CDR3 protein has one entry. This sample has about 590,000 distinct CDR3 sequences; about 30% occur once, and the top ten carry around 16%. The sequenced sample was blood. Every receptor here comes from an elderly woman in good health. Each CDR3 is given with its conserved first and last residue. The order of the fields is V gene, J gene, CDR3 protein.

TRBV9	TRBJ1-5	CASSVGTGGFNQPQHF
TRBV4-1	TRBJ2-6	CASSPLLDTGQGSGANVLTF
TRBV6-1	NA	CASSEATGNYEQYF
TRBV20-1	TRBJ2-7	CSARPQVKSSYEQYF
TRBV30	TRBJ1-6	CAWTPDRGNNSPLHF
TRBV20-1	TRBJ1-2	CSATDSTNYGYTF
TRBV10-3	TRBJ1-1	CAISETLNGNTEAFF
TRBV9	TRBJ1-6	CASSVDRSVKSPLHF
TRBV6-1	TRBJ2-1	CASREQGSSYNEQFF
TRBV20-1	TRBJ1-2	CSARVMGQGRYGYTF
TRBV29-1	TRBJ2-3	CSVEGRVTDTQYF
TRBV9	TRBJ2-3	CASSVRGGALSTNTQYF
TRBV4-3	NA	CASSQGTGLGGEQYF
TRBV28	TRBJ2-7	CASSLGVLGPSYEQYF
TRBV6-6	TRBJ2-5	CASSYTTVQETQYF